These T cell receptor beta chains were read from a single sample in a study of cytomegalovirus exposure and HLA in healthy donors. The method was immunoSEQ multiplex PCR; TCRdb's version includes in-frame clones alone and lacks a portion of them. Found here are 140,000 to 150,000 clones, roughly 80% of them singletons; the top ten hold approximately 2.7%. Sequencing input: PBMCs. These receptors all stem from a boy between 2 and 10 years old in good health and CMV-seronegative. CDR3s include the opening cysteine and the closing phenylalanine or tryptophan. A D gene is named only where the DNA matches it firmly. Clone size is shown for a subset of rows, as once, few, many or a class of expanded clone.

d_gene,abundance,v_gene,j_gene,CDR3aa,CDR3nt
TRBD1,NA,TRBV7-6,TRBJ1-5,CASSRQGMNQPQHF,TGTGCCAGCAGCCGACAGGGGATGAATCAGCCCCAGCATTTT
NA,few,TRBV10-3,TRBJ1-5,CASRREGYQPQHF,TGTGCCTCCCGGAGGGAGGGCTATCAGCCCCAGCATTTT
NA,NA,TRBV18,TRBJ1-5,CASSPVPNQPQHF,TGTGCCAGCTCACCAGTCCCAAATCAGCCCCAGCATTTT
NA,NA,TRBV21-1,TRBJ2-1,CASSKPSGGNEQFF,TGTGCCAGCAGCAAGCCCAGCGGGGGCAATGAGCAGTTCTTC
NA,NA,TRBV15,TRBJ1-2,CATSGLVSPYGYTF,TGTGCCACCAGCGGACTGGTCTCTCCCTATGGCTACACCTTC
TRBD1,NA,TRBV5-8,TRBJ1-3,CASSPGTGGVLAGNTIYF,TGTGCCAGCAGCCCTGGGACAGGGGGCGTATTAGCTGGAAACACCATATATTTT
NA,NA,TRBV11-3,TRBJ1-1,CASSSEGRRNTEAFF,TGTGCCAGCAGCTCGGAGGGACGGCGAAACACTGAAGCTTTCTTT
TRBD1,NA,TRBV4-1,TRBJ2-1,CASSQVGTGTYNEQFF,TGCGCCAGCAGCCAAGTTGGGACAGGGACCTACAATGAGCAGTTCTTC
NA,NA,TRBV30,TRBJ1-1,CAWSVLLGEANAEAFF,TGTGCCTGGAGTGTGTTGTTGGGGGAGGCTAACGCTGAAGCTTTCTTT
NA,NA,TRBV7-2,TRBJ2-7,CASSSSRGSYEQYF,TGTGCCAGCAGCTCCAGCCGCGGCTCCTACGAGCAGTACTTC
TRBD2,NA,TRBV27,TRBJ2-1,CASSGTSGYNEQFF,TGTGCCAGCAGCGGGACTAGCGGCTACAATGAGCAGTTCTTC
NA,NA,TRBV10-1,TRBJ2-7,CASSKGALVGYEQYF,TGCGCCAGTTCAAAGGGAGCCCTAGTGGGCTACGAGCAGTACTTC
NA,NA,TRBV5-6,TRBJ1-1,CASTDEGVWTEAFF,TGTGCCAGCACCGACGAGGGGGTTTGGACTGAAGCTTTCTTT
NA,NA,TRBV9,TRBJ2-7,CASSLQQGSAYEQYF,TGTGCCAGCAGCCTACAACAGGGATCTGCCTACGAGCAGTACTTC
NA,NA,TRBV5-1,TRBJ2-2,CASSPVGSANTGELFF,TGCGCCAGCAGCCCCGTCGGCAGCGCGAACACCGGGGAGCTGTTTTTT
NA,NA,TRBV28,TRBJ1-6,CASILSSGMGNSPLHF,TGTGCCAGCATACTTTCCTCGGGGATGGGTAATTCACCCCTCCACTTT
TRBD1,NA,TRBV7-2,TRBJ1-1,CASSRQGRNTEAFF,TGTGCCAGCAGCAGACAGGGCCGGAACACTGAAGCTTTCTTT
NA,NA,TRBV6-5,TRBJ2-2,CASSSRGNTGELFF,TGTGCCAGCAGTTCGCGGGGAAACACCGGGGAGCTGTTTTTT
TRBD2,NA,TRBV9,TRBJ2-7,CASSVAPVAGPSYEQYF,TGTGCCAGCAGCGTAGCCCCTGTAGCGGGACCCTCCTACGAGCAGTACTTC
NA,NA,TRBV6-4,TRBJ2-1,CASSVREHGWDNEQFF,TGTGCCAGCAGTGTGCGCGAACACGGGTGGGACAATGAGCAGTTCTTC
NA,NA,TRBV10-3,TRBJ2-2,CAISVPAGELFF,TGTGCCATCAGTGTACCGGCCGGGGAGCTGTTTTTT
NA,few,TRBV4-1,TRBJ2-6,CASSQDIRGAGANVLTF,TGCGCCAGCAGCCAAGACATCAGGGGTGCTGGGGCCAACGTCCTGACTTTC
TRBD2,few,TRBV27,TRBJ2-1,CASRGGAEQFF,TGTGCCAGCAGGGGAGGGGCTGAGCAGTTCTTC
TRBD1,NA,TRBV9,TRBJ1-2,CASSVGTGGAGGYTF,TGTGCCAGCAGCGTTGGGACAGGGGGCGCGGGTGGCTACACCTTC
NA,NA,TRBV13,TRBJ2-3,CASSLASFGTDTQYF,TGTGCCAGCAGCTTAGCTAGCTTTGGCACAGATACGCAGTATTTT
TRBD1,NA,TRBV19,TRBJ1-1,CASSIRGTGLLNTEAFF,TGTGCCAGTAGTATTAGGGGGACAGGACTACTGAACACTGAAGCTTTCTTT
TRBD2,few,TRBV28,TRBJ2-5,CASSLVASGRDRETQYF,TGTGCCAGCAGTTTAGTGGCTAGCGGGAGGGACCGAGAGACCCAGTACTTC
NA,NA,TRBV5-3,TRBJ2-3,CARRTGGGSSSTDTQYF,TGTGCCAGGCGAACCGGGGGCGGGAGCTCGAGCACAGATACGCAGTATTTT
NA,few,TRBV10-1,TRBJ1-1,CASSDARVRHRTEAFF,TGCGCCAGCAGTGACGCCCGTGTAAGACATCGCACTGAAGCTTTCTTT
NA,NA,TRBV9,TRBJ1-2,CASSSGTSGYTF,TGTGCCAGCAGCTCCGGGACATCGGGCTACACCTTC
NA,NA,TRBV15,TRBJ1-4,CATSRDVIEKLFF,TGTGCCACCAGCAGAGATGTAATCGAAAAACTGTTTTTT
NA,NA,TRBV7-9,TRBJ1-6,CASSLGQVKDSPLHF,TGTGCCAGCAGCTTAGGGCAGGTGAAAGATTCACCCCTCCACTTT
NA,NA,TRBV27,TRBJ1-1,CASSTRGAPLNTEAFF,TGTGCCAGCAGTACCCGGGGAGCCCCTCTGAACACTGAAGCTTTCTTT
TRBD1,NA,TRBV7-2,TRBJ2-7,CASSLRDRSDEQYF,TGTGCCAGCAGCTTAAGGGACAGGTCCGACGAGCAGTACTTC
NA,NA,TRBV9,TRBJ2-1,CASSVGPSLTGEQFF,TGTGCCAGCAGCGTAGGCCCCTCCTTGACCGGGGAGCAGTTCTTC
NA,once,TRBV18,TRBJ2-7,CASSEGIGTRGYEQYF,TGTGCCAGCTCAGAAGGCATTGGGACACGGGGCTACGAGCAGTACTTC
NA,few,TRBV10-1,TRBJ2-7,CASSPGRTYEQYF,TGCGCCAGCAGTCCGGGGAGAACCTACGAGCAGTACTTC
TRBD1,NA,TRBV5-6,TRBJ2-1,CASSLIGQVIWNEQFF,TGTGCCAGCAGCTTGATAGGACAGGTAATTTGGAATGAGCAGTTCTTC
NA,NA,TRBV27,TRBJ2-5,CASSLYEVGTQYF,TGTGCCAGCAGTTTATACGAGGTCGGGACCCAGTACTTC
TRBD1,NA,TRBV7-8,TRBJ1-5,CASSFFRRGDQPQHF,TGTGCCAGCAGCTTTTTTCGCAGGGGGGATCAGCCCCAGCATTTT
NA,NA,TRBV27,TRBJ2-1,CASSSYRGGSYNEQFF,TGTGCCAGCAGTTCTTACAGGGGAGGCTCCTACAATGAGCAGTTCTTC